What follows are 28 T cell receptor beta chains derived from one specimen sequenced in a study of CXCR3 chemokines and chemotherapy response in bladder cancer (dated by TCRdb to 2022 to 2024). Libraries were made using PCR. Instrument used: Illumina HiSeq 2500. TCRdb's own reprocessing of the public reads used fastp at Q25 and MiXCR and kept productive beta chains. Here each entry gathers all rows of one CDR3 protein and keeps the most common genes and DNA. This sample is represented by a few thousand distinct CDR3 sequences; 15% to 20% of them were singletons. Around 24% of the sample is in the top ten clones. This specimen was taken from a patient whose treatment included neoadjuvant chemotherapy. The receptors were sampled from a human donor with bladder cancer that did not respond to neoadjuvant chemotherapy.

As concerns this clonotype: As the CDR3 is not closed by the conserved phenylalanine or tryptophan, this likely results from a read error. It is unclear where the CDR3 begins or ends on the DNA, so no DNA is shown, and the CDR3 is as TCRdb lists it. The gene calls are TRBV10-3 and TRBJ1-1; the D segment call TRBD1 is taken from the table without a DNA check. The CDR3 spans 15 amino acids, including both terminal residues. The germline V gene has CDR1 ENHRY and CDR2 SYGVKD. The CDR3 region is CAIDRRTLKLSLDPT.

This clonotype was seen ten or more times. The CDR3 loop reads CASSFAGQGAYEQYF. DNA of the CDR3: TGTGCCAGCAGTTTTGCAGGACAGGGGGCTTACGAGCAGTACTTC. V gene TRBV5-6 combines with J gene TRBJ2-7; 11 nucleotides match TRBD1. CDR3 length equals 15 residues. Trimming removed 5 bases from V and 4 bases from J; junction bases left unmatched: 8. CDR1 is SGHDT, CDR2 YYEEEE, per germline.

In this sample, this clonotype is medium-sized. The chain uses TRBV5-4 and TRBJ2-7; D is unclear. Germline V lookup: CDR1 SGHNT, CDR2 YYREEE (reference sequence). Deletions cut 0 bases from V and 1 base from J, with 8 bases between. CDR3 size: 14 residues. This CDR3 reads CASSLEGPSYEQYF. The CDR3 nucleotides are TGTGCCAGCAGCTTGGAAGGACCTTCCTACGAGCAGTACTTC.

This clonotype showed up many times. This sequence joins TRBV27 and TRBJ2-1; weak D call: TRBD1 (6 bases). Germline V gene sequence: CDR1 MNHEY, CDR2 SMNVEV (reference sequence). Trimming took 5 bases from V and 6 from J, leaving 17 bases between them. The CDR3 covers 15 residues. CDR3 nucleotides: TGTGCCAGCAGTCCCCGGGACAATACCGCCAATGAGCAGTTCTTC. This codes for CASSPRDNTANEQFF.

With respect to this clonotype: This is likely an artifact of a read error, given a far larger clone one base away. This sequence joins TRBV6-6 and TRBJ2-3; perhaps D is TRBD1 or TRBD2 (5 bases each). CDR1 MNHNY and CDR2 SVGAGI come from the germline V gene (reference sequence). The V end was cut by 5 bases, the J end by 5 bases, with 20 bases between. The length of the CDR3 is 16 residues. For the CDR3, the DNA is TGTGCCAGCAGTGTGTCAAGTGGGGCGGGCATAGATACGCAGTATTTT. The encoded protein is CASSVSSGAGIDTQYF.

This clonotype came up many times. The chain is built from TRBV12-3 or TRBV12-4 and TRBJ1-1, with a possible D match to TRBD1 (5 bases). V was clipped by 6 bases and J by 1 base, with 15 bases between them. The CDR3 extends over 15 amino acids. The DNA of the CDR3 is TGTGCCAGCAGCCGCTCCGGGGGTACGAACACTGAAGCTTTCTTT. This encodes CASSRSGGTNTEAFF.

The V and J genes are TRBV20-1 and TRBJ2-7, with D unresolved. This CDR3 has 12 amino acids. V was trimmed by 6 bases and J by 3 bases, leaving 12 bases between them. Germline lookup yields CDR1 DFQATT and CDR2 SNEGSKA (reference sequence). For the CDR3, the DNA is TGCAGTGCCCCGTCGGAAATCTACGAGCAGTACTTC. This codes for CSAPSEIYEQYF.

As for this clonotype: A single base is all that separates this from a far larger clone, so a read error is likely. The V gene is TRBV10-3, the J gene TRBJ1-2; D possibly corresponds to TRBD1 (5 bases). Trimming took 5 bases from V and 7 from J, leaving 20 bases between them. The CDR3 is made up of 15 amino acids. CDR1 and CDR2 (germline): ENHRY, SYGVKD. The CDR3 DNA is TGTGCCATCAGTTACCAGGGAGGGGCGCCGTCTGGCTACACCTTC. It translates to CAISYQGGAPSGYTF.

This clonotype has a count of ten or more. This rearrangement joins TRBV4-1 to TRBJ2-3; D is perhaps TRBD1 (5 bases). CDR3 length equals 12 residues. The germline V gene encodes CDR1 MGHRA and CDR2 YSYEKL. The ends were cut back, 0 bases at V and 9 bases at J, with 7 bases in the middle. CDR3 DNA: TGCGCCAGCAGCCAAGACAGGGAAACGCAGTATTTT. Protein sequence: CASSQDRETQYF.

In this sample, this clonotype is medium-sized (0.01 to 0.1%). The V call is TRBV24-1, the J call TRBJ1-5, with no clear D. Germline CDR1 KGHDR, CDR2 SFDVKD. V gave up 5 bases and J gave up 3 bases, with 7 bases separating them. This CDR3 comprises 13 residues. CDR3 coding DNA: TGTGCCACCAGTGTTCAGCACAATCAGCCCCAGCATTTT. Translated: CATSVQHNQPQHF.

In its sample, this clonotype was seen many times. The chain links TRBV12-3 or TRBV12-4 to TRBJ2-7; D is possibly TRBD1 (6 bases). This CDR3 is 14 amino acids long. Trimming stripped 6 bases from V and 7 bases from J, with 19 bases between. The CDR3 loop is CASRGPGTKGEQYF. The DNA for the CDR3 is TGTGCCAGCAGAGGGCCGGGGACAAAAGGAGAGCAGTACTTC.

This clonotype has at least ten counts. The rearrangement joins TRBV20-1 to TRBJ2-1; D could derive from TRBD1 or TRBD2 (5 bases each). The CDR3 is made up of 13 amino acids. Trimming cost V 5 bases and J 0 bases, with 8 bases left between them. Per germline, CDR1 DFQATT and CDR2 SNEGSKA (reference sequence). The CDR3 sequence is CSAEGSSYNEQFF. Here the CDR3 DNA reads TGCAGTGCTGAGGGGAGCTCCTACAATGAGCAGTTCTTC.

This clonotype has ten or more counts. CDR3 sequence (DNA): TGTGCCAGCAGCGTGGCCGGAACCTACGAGCAGTACTTC. This gives the protein CASSVAGTYEQYF. The chain employs TRBV9 and TRBJ2-7; no definite D call. The CDR3 has 13 residues. Germline CDR1 is SGDLS and CDR2 is YYNGEE. Trimming left V 2 bases short and J 2 bases short, with 8 bases between.

This clonotype was detected many times. The genes are TRBV5-6 and TRBJ2-7; 7 bases fit TRBD2. This CDR3 contains 14 residues. V lost 3 bases and J lost 2; bases outside the gene matches: 5. Per germline, CDR1 SGHDT and CDR2 YYEEEE. The CDR3 sequence is CASSWGTITYEQYF. The CDR3 bases are TGTGCCAGCAGCTGGGGGACTATCACCTACGAGCAGTACTTC.

There are many counts of this clonotype. This chain joins TRBV28 and TRBJ2-5, with D unclear. This CDR3 is 14 amino acids long. V was cut by 3 bases and J by 2 bases, with 10 bases left in between. Germline assignment: CDR1 MDHEN and CDR2 SYDVKM. This CDR3 reads CASSLWQLQETQYF. For the CDR3, the DNA is TGTGCCAGCAGTTTGTGGCAGCTTCAAGAGACCCAGTACTTC. The full variable domain, completed using reference TRBV28 and TRBJ2-5, is DVKVTQSSRYLVKRTGEKVFLECVQDMDHENMFWYRQDPGLGLRLIYFSYDVKMKEKGDIPEGYSVSREKKERFSLILESASTNQTSMYLCASSLWQLQETQYFGPGTRLLVL.

Notes on this clonotype: A far larger clone is off by one base, so a read error is likely. The chain employs TRBV13 and TRBJ2-1; the match to TRBD1 covers 8 bases. Germline CDR1 is PRHDT and CDR2 is FYEKMQ (reference sequence). There are 14 residues in the CDR3. V shed 7 bases, J shed 13 bases, and the junction held 15 bases outside the gene matches. Here the CDR3 DNA reads TGTGCCAGCACCGGGACAGGCCACCAAGAGACCCAGTTCTTC. Translation: CASTGTGHQETQFF.

This clonotype is medium-sized (0.01 to 0.1%) by share. The chain combines TRBV7-2 with TRBJ1-2, with D possibly TRBD1 on 6 matching bases. V dropped 5 bases and J dropped 8 bases, with 21 bases sitting between them. The CDR3 runs 15 residues. Germline V gives CDR1 SGHTA, CDR2 FQGNSA. The CDR3 here is CASSPTPYREDGYTF. DNA for the CDR3: TGTGCCAGCAGCCCTACTCCCTACAGGGAGGACGGCTACACCTTC.

The gene calls are TRBV2 and TRBJ2-5, with D unresolved. This CDR3 has 13 amino acids. CDR1 is SNHLY, CDR2 FYNNEI, per germline. V lost 4 bases and J 4 bases, leaving 10 bases between the germline ends. The CDR3 protein is CASSGGSVETQYF. CDR3 DNA sequence: TGTGCCAGCAGTGGGGGTAGTGTAGAGACCCAGTACTTC.

In the case of this clonotype: A far more abundant clone sits one base away, making this likely a read error. The V gene is TRBV7-2, the J gene TRBJ2-1; D may be TRBD2 (6 bases). Matching the DNA end better, TRBJ2-7 makes the J call doubtful. Germline CDR1 is SGHTA and CDR2 is FQGNSA. This CDR3 is 15 amino acids long. CDR3 sequence: CASSHSGTGTYGQYF. DNA of the CDR3: TGTGCCAGCAGCCACTCCGGGACTGGGACCTACGGGCAGTACTTC.

This clonotype has at least ten counts. This chain connects TRBV30 to TRBJ1-3; D call uncertain. Germline lookup yields CDR1 GTSNPN and CDR2 SVGIG (reference sequence). The CDR3 loop spans 10 amino acids. V gave up 3 bases and J gave up 8 bases, with 5 bases separating them. CDR3 amino acids: CAWREYTIYF. Written as DNA, the CDR3 is TGTGCCTGGAGGGAGTACACCATATATTTT. The whole variable domain, filled in from reference TRBV30 and TRBJ1-3, reads SQTIHQWPATLVQPVGSPLSLECTVEGTSNPNLYWYRQAAGRGLQLLFYSVGIGQISSEVPQNLSASRPQDRQFILSSKKLLLSDSGFYLCAWREYTIYFGEGSWLTVV.

In regard to this clonotype: With a far larger clone one base away, a read error is the likely cause. J is TRBJ1-1 and V is TRBV6-5; D is undetermined. The CDR3 totals 18 residues. Trimming removed 5 bases from V and 4 bases from J, with 26 bases in between. CDR1 and CDR2 (germline): MNHEY, SVGAGI. The DNA of the CDR3 is TGTGCCAGCAGTGAGTTGCGAGGGTGGCGCCTCTTGGGCACTGAAGCTTTCTTT. Its translation: CASSELRGWRLLGTEAFF.

Sample share makes this clonotype medium-sized. The chain joins TRBV7-2 to TRBJ1-5; D is perhaps TRBD1 (5 bases). The V gene lost 5 bases and the J gene lost 4 bases, with 12 bases spanning the gap. In germline, CDR1 is SGHTA, CDR2 FQGNSA. There are 14 residues in the CDR3. CDR3 nucleotides: TGTGCCAGCAGCAAAGACAGAGTAAATCAGCCCCAGCATTTT. It codes for CASSKDRVNQPQHF.

Remarks on this clonotype: Just one base apart from a much larger clone, this may be a read error. V and J are TRBV20-1 and TRBJ1-4; D gene uncertain. This CDR3 region has 13 residues. Germline CDR1 reads DFQATT; CDR2 reads SNEGSKA (reference sequence). V lost 2 bases and J 7 bases, leaving 11 bases between the germline ends. Written as DNA, the CDR3 is TGCAGTGCTAGAAGATTGATCCGTGAAAAACTGTTTTTT. Amino acid sequence: CSARRLIREKLFF.

On this clonotype: A far larger clone is just one base off, so this is likely a read error. This rearrangement joins TRBV6-6 to TRBJ2-2; TRBD2 is a possible D gene (5 bases). Germline V gives CDR1 MNHNY, CDR2 SVGAGI (reference sequence). This CDR3 region has 14 residues. The CDR3: CASSQTKSTGERFF. CDR3 sequence (DNA): TGTGCCAGCAGCCAAACTAAGAGCACCGGGGAGCGGTTTTTT.

This clonotype has at least ten counts. The J gene is TRBJ2-7, the V gene TRBV28; D is tentatively TRBD1 or TRBD2 (6 bases each). V lost 6 bases, J lost 7 bases, and 13 bases lay in between. The CDR3 loop spans 12 amino acids. CDR1 and CDR2 (germline): MDHEN, SYDVKM. The CDR3 nucleotides are TGTGCCAGCAGAGGGGGGCTTAGGGAGCAGTACTTC. This codes for CASRGGLREQYF.

V is TRBV6-5 and J is TRBJ2-1; weak D call: TRBD2 (6 bases). CDR3 size: 13 residues. Looked up from germline, CDR1 is MNHEY and CDR2 is SVGAGI. V lost 6 bases and J lost 10, with 16 bases in between. As DNA, the CDR3 is TGTGCCAGCAGAGGGTCGGACGGGGGAGAGCAGTTCTTC. Its protein product is CASRGSDGGEQFF.

In its sample, this clonotype is medium-sized. J is TRBJ2-3 and V is TRBV5-4, with D unresolved. This CDR3 spans 14 amino acids. Germline V gene lookup returns CDR1 SGHNT and CDR2 YYREEE (reference sequence). V lost 4 bases to trimming and J lost 6 bases, with 15 bases between them. The CDR3 here is CASSLEGRLDTQYF. The CDR3 DNA is TGTGCCAGCAGCCTCGAAGGGCGGTTGGATACGCAGTATTTT.

As regards this clonotype: A far larger clone is off by one base, so a read error is likely. V is TRBV15 and J is TRBJ2-7, with D possibly being TRBD1 or TRBD2 (5 bases each). The germline gives CDR1 LNHNV, CDR2 YYDKDF (reference sequence). This CDR3 is built from 16 residues. Deletions cut 0 bases from V and 7 bases from J, with 19 bases between. CDR3 bases: TGTGCCACCAGCAGAGATGAGGGACGCCGGAGGAATGAGCAGTACTTC. Encoded protein: CATSRDEGRRRNEQYF.